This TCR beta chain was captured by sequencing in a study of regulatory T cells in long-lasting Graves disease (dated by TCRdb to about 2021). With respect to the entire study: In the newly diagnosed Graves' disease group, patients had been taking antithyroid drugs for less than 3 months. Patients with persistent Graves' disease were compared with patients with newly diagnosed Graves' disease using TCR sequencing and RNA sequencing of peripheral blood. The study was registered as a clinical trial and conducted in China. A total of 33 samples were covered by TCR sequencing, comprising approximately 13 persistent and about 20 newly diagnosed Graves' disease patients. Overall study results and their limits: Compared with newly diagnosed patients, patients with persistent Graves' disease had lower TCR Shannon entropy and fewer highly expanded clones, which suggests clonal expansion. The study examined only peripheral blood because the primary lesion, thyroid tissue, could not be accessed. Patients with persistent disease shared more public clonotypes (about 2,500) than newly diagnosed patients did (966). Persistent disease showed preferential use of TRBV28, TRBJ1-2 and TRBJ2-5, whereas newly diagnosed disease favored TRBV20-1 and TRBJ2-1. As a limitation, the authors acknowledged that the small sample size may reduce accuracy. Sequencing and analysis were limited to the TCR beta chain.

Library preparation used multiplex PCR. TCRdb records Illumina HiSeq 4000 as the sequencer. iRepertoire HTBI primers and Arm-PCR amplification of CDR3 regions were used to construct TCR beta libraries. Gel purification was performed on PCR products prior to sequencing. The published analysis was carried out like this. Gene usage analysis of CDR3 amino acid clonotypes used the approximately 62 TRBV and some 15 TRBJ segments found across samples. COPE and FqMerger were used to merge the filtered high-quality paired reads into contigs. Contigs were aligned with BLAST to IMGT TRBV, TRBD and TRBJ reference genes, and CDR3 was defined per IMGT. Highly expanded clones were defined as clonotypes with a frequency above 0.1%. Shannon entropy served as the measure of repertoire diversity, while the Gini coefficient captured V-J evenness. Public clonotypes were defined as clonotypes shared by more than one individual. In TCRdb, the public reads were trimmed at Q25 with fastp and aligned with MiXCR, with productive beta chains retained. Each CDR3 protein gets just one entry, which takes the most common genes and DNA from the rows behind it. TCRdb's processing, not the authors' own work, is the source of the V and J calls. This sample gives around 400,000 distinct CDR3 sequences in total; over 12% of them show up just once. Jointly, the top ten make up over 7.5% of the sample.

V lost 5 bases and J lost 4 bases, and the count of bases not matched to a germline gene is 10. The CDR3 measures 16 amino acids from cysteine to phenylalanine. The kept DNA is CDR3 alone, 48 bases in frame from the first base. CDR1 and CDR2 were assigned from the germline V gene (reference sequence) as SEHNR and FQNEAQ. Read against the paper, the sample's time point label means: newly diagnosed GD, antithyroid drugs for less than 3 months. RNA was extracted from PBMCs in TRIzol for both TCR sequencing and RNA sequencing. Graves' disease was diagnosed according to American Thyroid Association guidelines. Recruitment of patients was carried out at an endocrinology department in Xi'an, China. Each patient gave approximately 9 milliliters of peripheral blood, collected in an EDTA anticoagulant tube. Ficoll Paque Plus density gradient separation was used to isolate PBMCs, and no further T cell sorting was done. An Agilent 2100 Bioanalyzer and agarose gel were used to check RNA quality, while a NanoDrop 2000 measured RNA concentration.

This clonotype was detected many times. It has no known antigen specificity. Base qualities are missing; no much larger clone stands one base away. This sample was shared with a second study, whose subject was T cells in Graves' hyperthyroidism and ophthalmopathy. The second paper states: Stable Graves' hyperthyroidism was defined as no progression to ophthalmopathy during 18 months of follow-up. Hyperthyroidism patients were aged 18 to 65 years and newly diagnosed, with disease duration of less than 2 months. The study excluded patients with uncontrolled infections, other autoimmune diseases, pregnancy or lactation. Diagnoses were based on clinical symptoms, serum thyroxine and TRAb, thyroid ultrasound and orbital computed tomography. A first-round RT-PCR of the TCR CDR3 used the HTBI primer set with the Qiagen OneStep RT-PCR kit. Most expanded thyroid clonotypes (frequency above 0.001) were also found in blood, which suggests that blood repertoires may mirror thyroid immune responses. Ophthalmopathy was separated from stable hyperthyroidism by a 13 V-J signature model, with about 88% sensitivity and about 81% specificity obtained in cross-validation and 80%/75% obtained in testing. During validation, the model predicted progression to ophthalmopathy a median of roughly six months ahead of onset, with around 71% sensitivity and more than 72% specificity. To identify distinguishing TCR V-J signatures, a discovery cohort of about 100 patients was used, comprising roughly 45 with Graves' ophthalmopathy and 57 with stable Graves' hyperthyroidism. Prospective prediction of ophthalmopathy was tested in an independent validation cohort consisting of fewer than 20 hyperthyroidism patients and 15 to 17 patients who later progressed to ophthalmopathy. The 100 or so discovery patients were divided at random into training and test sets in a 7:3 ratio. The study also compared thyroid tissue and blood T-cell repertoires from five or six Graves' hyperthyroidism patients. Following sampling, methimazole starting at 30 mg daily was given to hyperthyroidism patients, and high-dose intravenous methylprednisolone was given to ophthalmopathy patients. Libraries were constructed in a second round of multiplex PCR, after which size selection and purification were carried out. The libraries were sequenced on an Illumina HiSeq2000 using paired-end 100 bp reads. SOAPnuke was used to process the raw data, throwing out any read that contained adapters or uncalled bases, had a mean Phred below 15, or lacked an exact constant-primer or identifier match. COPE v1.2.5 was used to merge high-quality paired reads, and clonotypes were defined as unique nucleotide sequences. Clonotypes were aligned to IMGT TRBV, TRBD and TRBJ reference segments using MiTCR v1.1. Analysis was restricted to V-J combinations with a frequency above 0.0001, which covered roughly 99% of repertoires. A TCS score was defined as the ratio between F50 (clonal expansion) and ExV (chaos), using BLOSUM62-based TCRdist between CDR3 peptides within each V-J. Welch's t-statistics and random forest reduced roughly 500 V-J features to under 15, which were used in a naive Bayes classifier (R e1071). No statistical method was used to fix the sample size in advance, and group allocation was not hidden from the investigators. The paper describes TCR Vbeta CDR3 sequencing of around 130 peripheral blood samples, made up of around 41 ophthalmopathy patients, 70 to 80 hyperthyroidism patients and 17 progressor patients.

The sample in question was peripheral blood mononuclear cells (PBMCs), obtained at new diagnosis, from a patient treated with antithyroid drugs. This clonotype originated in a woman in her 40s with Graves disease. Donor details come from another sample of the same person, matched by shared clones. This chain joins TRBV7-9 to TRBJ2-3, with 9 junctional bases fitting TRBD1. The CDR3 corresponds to CASSHGTGLIADTQYF. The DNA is TGTGCCAGCAGCCATGGGACAGGGTTAATTGCAGATACGCAGTATTTT.